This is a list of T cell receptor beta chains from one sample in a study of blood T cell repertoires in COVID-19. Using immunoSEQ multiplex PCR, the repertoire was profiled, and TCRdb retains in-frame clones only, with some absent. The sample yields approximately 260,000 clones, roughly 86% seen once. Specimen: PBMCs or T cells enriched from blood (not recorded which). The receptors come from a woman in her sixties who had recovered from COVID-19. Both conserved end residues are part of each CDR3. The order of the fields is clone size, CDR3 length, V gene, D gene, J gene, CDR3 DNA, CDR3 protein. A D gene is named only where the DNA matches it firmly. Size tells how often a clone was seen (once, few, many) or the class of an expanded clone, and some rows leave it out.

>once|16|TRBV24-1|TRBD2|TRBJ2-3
TGTGCCACCAGTGATTTGGGTAGCGGGAGTGCCGATACGCAGTATTTT
CATSDLGSGSADTQYF
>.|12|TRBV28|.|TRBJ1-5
TGTGCCAGCAGCTCGGCGGGACAGCCCCAGCATTTT
CASSSAGQPQHF
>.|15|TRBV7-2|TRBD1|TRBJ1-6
TGTGCCAGCAGCTCGGGGACAGGGACGAGCTCACCCCTCCACTTT
CASSSGTGTSSPLHF
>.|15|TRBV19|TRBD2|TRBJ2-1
TGTGCCAGTAGTATGTTCCTAGCGGGGTTCTTTGAGCAGTTCTTC
CASSMFLAGFFEQFF
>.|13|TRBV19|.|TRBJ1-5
TGTGCCAGTAATTTAGGGCGCGGGCAGCCCCAGCATTTT
CASNLGRGQPQHF
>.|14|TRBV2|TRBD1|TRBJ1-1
TGTGCCAGCAGCGATCAGGGGGTGGGAACTGAAGCTTTCTTT
CASSDQGVGTEAFF
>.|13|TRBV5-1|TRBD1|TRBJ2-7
TGCGCCAGCAGCTTTACGACAGGGGGCGAGCAGTACTTC
CASSFTTGGEQYF
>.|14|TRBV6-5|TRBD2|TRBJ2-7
TGTGCCAGCAGGCTCAGCGGGAGCTTCTACGAGCAGTACTTC
CASRLSGSFYEQYF
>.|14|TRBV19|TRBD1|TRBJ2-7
TGTGCCAGTAGTTCTCCGACAGGGACCTACGAGCAGTACTTC
CASSSPTGTYEQYF
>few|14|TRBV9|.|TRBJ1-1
TGTGCCAGCAGCCCCCTTACAGCGAACACTGAAGCTTTCTTT
CASSPLTANTEAFF
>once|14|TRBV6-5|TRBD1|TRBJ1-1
TGTGCCAGCAGATCCCCCCAGGGGGGCACTGAAGCTTTCTTT
CASRSPQGGTEAFF
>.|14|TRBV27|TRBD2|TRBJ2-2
TGTGCCAGCCACCCTAGCGGGTACACCGGGGAGCTGTTTTTT
CASHPSGYTGELFF
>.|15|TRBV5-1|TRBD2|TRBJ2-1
TGCGCCAGCAGTGAGGGGAGCGGGAGTTACAATGAGCAGTTCTTC
CASSEGSGSYNEQFF
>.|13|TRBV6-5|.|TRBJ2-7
TGTGCCAGCGCCCCGGGACAACACTACGAGCAGTACTTC
CASAPGQHYEQYF
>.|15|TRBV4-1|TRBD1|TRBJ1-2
TGCGCCAGCAGCCAGTCACCGGGACAGAACTATGGCTACACCTTC
CASSQSPGQNYGYTF
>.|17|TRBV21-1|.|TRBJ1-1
TGTGCCAGCAGCAAATTTCGGGCAGGGGGCTTGAACACTGAAGCTTTCTTT
CASSKFRAGGLNTEAFF
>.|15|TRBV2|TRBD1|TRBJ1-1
TGTGCCAGCAAATCTCGGACAGGGGGGGACACTGAAGCTTTCTTT
CASKSRTGGDTEAFF
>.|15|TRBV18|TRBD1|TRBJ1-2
TGTGCCAGCTCACCTCCCCAGACAGGGATTCATGGCTACACCTTC
CASSPPQTGIHGYTF
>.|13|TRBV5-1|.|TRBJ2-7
TGCGCCAGCAGCCCTGACAGGACCTACGAGCAGTACTTC
CASSPDRTYEQYF
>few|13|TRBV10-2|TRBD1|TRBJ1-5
TGCGCCAGCAGGGACAGGGGGGACCAGCCCCAGCATTTT
CASRDRGDQPQHF